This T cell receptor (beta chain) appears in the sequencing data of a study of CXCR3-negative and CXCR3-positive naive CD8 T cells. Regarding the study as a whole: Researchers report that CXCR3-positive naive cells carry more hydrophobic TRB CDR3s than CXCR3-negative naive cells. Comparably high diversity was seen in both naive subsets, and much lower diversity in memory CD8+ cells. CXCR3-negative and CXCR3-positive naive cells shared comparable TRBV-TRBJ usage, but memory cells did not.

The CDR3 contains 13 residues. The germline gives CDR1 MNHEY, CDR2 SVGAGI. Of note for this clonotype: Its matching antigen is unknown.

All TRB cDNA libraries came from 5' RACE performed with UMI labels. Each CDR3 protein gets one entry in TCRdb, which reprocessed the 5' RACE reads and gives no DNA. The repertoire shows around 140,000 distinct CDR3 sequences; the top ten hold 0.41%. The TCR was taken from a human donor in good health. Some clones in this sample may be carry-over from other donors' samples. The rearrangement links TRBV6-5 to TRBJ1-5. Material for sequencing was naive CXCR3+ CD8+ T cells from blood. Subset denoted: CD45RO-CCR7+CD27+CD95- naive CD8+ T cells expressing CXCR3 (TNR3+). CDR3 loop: CASSYKSNQPQHF.